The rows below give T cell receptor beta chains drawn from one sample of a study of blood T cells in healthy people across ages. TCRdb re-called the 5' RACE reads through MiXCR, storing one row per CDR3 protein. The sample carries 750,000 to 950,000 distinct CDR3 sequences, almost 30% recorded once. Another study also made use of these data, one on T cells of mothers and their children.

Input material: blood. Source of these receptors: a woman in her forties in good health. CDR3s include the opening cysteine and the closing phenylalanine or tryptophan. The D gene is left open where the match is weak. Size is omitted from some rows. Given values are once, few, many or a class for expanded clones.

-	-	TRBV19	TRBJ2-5	CASSPGARGTQYF	TGTGCCAGTAGCCCAGGGGCAAGGGGGACCCAGTACTTC
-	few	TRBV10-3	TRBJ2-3	CAISDTDTQYF	TGTGCCATCAGTGACACAGATACGCAGTATTTT
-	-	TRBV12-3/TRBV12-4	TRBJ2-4	CASSLDRAGDIQYF	TGTGCCAGCAGTTTAGACAGGGCGGGGGACATTCAGTACTTC
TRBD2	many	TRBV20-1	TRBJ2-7	CSANPKLAGVEQYF	TGCAGTGCTAACCCGAAACTAGCGGGGGTCGAGCAGTACTTC
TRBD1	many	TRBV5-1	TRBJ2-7	CASSERDRALYEQYF	TGCGCCAGCAGCGAACGGGACAGGGCACTTTACGAGCAGTACTTC
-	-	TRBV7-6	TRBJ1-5	CASSLERNRPQHF	TGTGCCAGCAGCTTAGAACGGAATCGGCCCCAGCATTTT
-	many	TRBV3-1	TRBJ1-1	CASSHYDRNTEAFF	TGTGCCAGCAGCCACTACGACAGGAACACTGAAGCTTTCTTT
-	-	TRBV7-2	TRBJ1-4	CASSLVRGQGTNEKLFF	TGTGCCAGCAGCTTAGTGAGGGGACAAGGAACTAATGAAAAACTGTTTTTT
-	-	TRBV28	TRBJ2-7	CASSPRGSGNNEQYF	TGTGCCAGCAGTCCTCGCGGGTCAGGAAACAATGAGCAGTACTTC
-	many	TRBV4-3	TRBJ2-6	CASSHLGGISGANVLTF	TGCGCCAGCAGCCACTTAGGGGGGATCTCTGGGGCCAACGTCCTGACTTTC
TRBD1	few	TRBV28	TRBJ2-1	CASSPPTGGSYNEQFF	TGTGCCAGCAGTCCCCCAACAGGGGGCTCGTACAATGAGCAGTTCTTC
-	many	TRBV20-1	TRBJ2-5	CSARGARVTEYF	TGCAGTGCTAGGGGGGCGAGGGTGACCGAGTACTTC
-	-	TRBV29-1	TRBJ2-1	CSVDAGGPGGSEQFF	TGCAGCGTGGATGCAGGGGGTCCGGGGGGGAGTGAGCAGTTCTTC
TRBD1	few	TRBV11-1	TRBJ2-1	CASSLGPTGNNEQFF	TGTGCCAGCAGCTTAGGTCCGACAGGGAACAATGAGCAGTTCTTC
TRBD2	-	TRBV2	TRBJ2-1	CASSEFLAGGCNEQFF	TGTGCCAGCAGTGAATTCCTAGCGGGGGGATGCAATGAGCAGTTCTTC
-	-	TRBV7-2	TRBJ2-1	CASSPSSYEQFF	TGTGCCAGCAGCCCTAGCTCCTACGAGCAGTTCTTC
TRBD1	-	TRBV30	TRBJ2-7	CAWSGRDRVAYEQYF	TGTGCCTGGAGTGGTCGGGACAGGGTGGCCTACGAGCAGTACTTC
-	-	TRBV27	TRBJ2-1	CASSLVQDGETQFF	TGTGCCAGCAGTTTGGTTCAGGATGGAGAGACCCAGTTCTTC
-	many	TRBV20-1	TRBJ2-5	CSASKRLQETQYF	TGCAGTGCTAGCAAGCGCCTCCAAGAGACCCAGTACTTC
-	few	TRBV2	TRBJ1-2	CASRGDGNYGYTF	TGTGCCAGCAGAGGAGACGGTAACTATGGCTACACCTTC
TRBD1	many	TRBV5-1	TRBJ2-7	CASSNTGTGGYEQYF	TGCGCCAGCAGCAACACCGGGACAGGGGGCTACGAGCAGTACTTC
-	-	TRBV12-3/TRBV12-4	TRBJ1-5	CASSLSPDGDQPQHF	TGTGCCAGCAGTTTATCCCCTGATGGGGATCAGCCCCAGCATTTT
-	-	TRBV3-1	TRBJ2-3	CAGSQGGTDTQYF	TGTGCCGGCAGCCAAGGGGGCACAGATACGCAGTATTTT
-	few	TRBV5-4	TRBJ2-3	CASSLGGSLYF	TGTGCCAGCAGCTTGGGGGGTAGCTTGTATTTT
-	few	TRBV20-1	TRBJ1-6	CSARAQNSSPLHF	TGCAGTGCTCGGGCCCAAAATAGTTCACCCCTCCACTTT
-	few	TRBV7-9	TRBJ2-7	CASSPAWGRGYEQYF	TGTGCCAGCAGCCCAGCTTGGGGGAGAGGCTACGAGCAGTACTTC
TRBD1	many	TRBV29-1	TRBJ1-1	CSADRTGQNTEAFF	TGCAGCGCCGATAGGACAGGGCAGAACACTGAAGCTTTCTTT
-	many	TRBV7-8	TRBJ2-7	CASSSWSGTYEQYF	TGTGCCAGCAGCTCGTGGTCCGGGACCTACGAGCAGTACTTC
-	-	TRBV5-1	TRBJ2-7	CTSSLVTGNSYEQYF	TGCACCAGCAGCTTGGTTACAGGGAATAGCTACGAGCAGTACTTC
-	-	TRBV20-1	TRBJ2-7	CSAGVGEQYF	TGCAGTGCGGGAGTTGGCGAGCAGTACTTC
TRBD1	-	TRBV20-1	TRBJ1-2	CSASPGTVGYGYTF	TGCAGTGCTAGCCCCGGGACAGTGGGCTATGGCTACACCTTC
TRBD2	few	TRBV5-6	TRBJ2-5	CASSSRSSGVETQYF	TGTGCCAGCAGCTCCCGGTCCAGCGGGGTGGAGACCCAGTACTTC
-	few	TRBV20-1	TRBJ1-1	CSARDPGKNTEAFF	TGCAGTGCTAGAGACCCAGGGAAGAACACTGAAGCTTTCTTT
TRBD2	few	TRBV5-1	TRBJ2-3	CASSLNAGGVTDTQYF	TGCGCCAGCAGCCTAAATGCGGGGGGGGTCACAGATACGCAGTATTTT
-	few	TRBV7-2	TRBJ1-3	CASSLMQGSGNTIYF	TGTGCCAGCAGCTTGATGCAGGGATCTGGAAACACCATATATTTT
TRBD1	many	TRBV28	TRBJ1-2	CASRMGTGDTF	TGTGCCAGCAGAATGGGGACAGGGGACACCTTC